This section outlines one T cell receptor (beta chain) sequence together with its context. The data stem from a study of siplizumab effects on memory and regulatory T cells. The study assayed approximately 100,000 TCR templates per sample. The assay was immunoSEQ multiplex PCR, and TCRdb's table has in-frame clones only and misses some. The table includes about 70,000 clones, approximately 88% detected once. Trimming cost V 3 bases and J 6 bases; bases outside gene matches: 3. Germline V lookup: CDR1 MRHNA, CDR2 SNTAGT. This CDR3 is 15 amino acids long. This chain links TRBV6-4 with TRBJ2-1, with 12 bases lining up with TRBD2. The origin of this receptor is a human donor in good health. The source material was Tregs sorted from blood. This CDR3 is CASSDETSGSNEQFF. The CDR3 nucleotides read TGTGCCAGCAGTGATGAGACTAGCGGGAGCAATGAGCAGTTCTTC.